This T cell receptor (beta chain) was sequenced in a study of patients and donors after allogeneic stem cell transplantation. Only a few counts were recorded for this clonotype. TCRdb passed the RT-PCR reads through MiXCR, listing each CDR3 protein once. The repertoire holds about a million distinct CDR3 sequences, with approximately 18% as singletons. CDR1 and CDR2 (germline): KGHDR, SFDVKD. The CDR3 runs to 13 residues. The V end lost 3 bases, the J end lost 12 bases, and 14 bases lay between the germline ends. The chain carries TRBV24-1 and TRBJ2-1, with D perhaps matching TRBD1 (6 bases). The sequenced material came from blood, either unsorted or a sorted T cell fraction (not recorded which). The receptor was isolated from a human donor who was either an allogeneic HSCT recipient or a stem cell or donor lymphocyte infusion donor (not recorded which). It is not recorded whose cells these are; they may come from a transplant donor. Here the CDR3 DNA reads TGTGCCACCAGTGATCTGGGGGCCGAATGGCAGTTCTTC. Residues: CATSDLGAEWQFF.